The clone carrying this T cell receptor beta chain was observed a few times. Antigen specificity is unknown. The data derive from a study of response to subunit inactivated influenza vaccine. General study findings and limits: Researchers suggested that each seasonal influenza vaccination recruits few new T cells.

In TCRdb, the RT-PCR reads were re-called with MiXCR into one record per CDR3 protein. The sample lists about 700,000 distinct CDR3 sequences; approximately 15% were seen once. Trimming took 3 bases from V and 4 from J, leaving 9 bases between them. Per germline, CDR1 DFQATT and CDR2 SNEGSKA (reference sequence). This CDR3 contains 13 residues. The chain employs TRBV20-1 and TRBJ2-2; D is uncertain. Material: PBMCs from blood, obtained 14 to 15 days before vaccination. This receptor was taken from a man in his fifties or sixties who received an inactivated influenza vaccine. The CDR3 DNA sequence: TGCAGTGCTAGCGGAACCGGCACCGGGGAGCTGTTTTTT. Translation gives CSASGTGTGELFF.